This record looks at one T cell receptor beta chain sequence and its context. Its target is unknown. Different DNA sequences within this sample yield the same CDR3. This sample is drawn from a study of CD8+ T cells in alopecia areata. Study summary: Patients in the treated group were given tofacitinib by mouth, 5 to 10 mg twice a day. Findings and caveats of the study: Scalp repertoires also include resident alphabeta T cells from normal skin.

Sequencing used cDNA as its template, made by extracting RNA and reverse transcribing it. Profiled with immunoSEQ multiplex PCR; TCRdb holds only in-frame clones, not every one. Seen here are roughly 190,000 clones, 60% observed once, and the top ten hold around 0.92%. The CDR3 loop spans 12 amino acids. V dropped 3 bases and J dropped 5 bases, with 10 bases sitting between them. Germline V gene data show CDR1 as SQVTM and CDR2 as ANQGSEA. Treatment specified: oral pan-JAK inhibitor, 5-10 mg twice daily. The TCR sequence derives from a human donor with alopecia areata. V is TRBV29-1 and J is TRBJ1-1, with D possibly matching TRBD1 (5 bases). The source was CD4+ T cells sorted from blood, collected at week 24, from a patient treated with tofacitinib. CDR3 amino acids: CSVDRAGTEAFF. CDR3 nucleotide sequence: TGCAGCGTTGATCGGGCAGGGACTGAAGCTTTCTTT.